These 18 T cell receptor beta chains were sequenced from one sample in a study of lymphopenia after photon versus proton radiotherapy. Sequencing was performed with immunoSEQ multiplex PCR; in TCRdb, only in-frame clones are kept and a portion is missing. The sample consists of approximately 71,000 clones, approximately 90% of them appearing once. The input for sequencing was peripheral blood, taken from a patient treated with photon-based radiotherapy. These TCRs come from a woman in her 70s with pancreatic cancer.

The rearrangement uses TRBV6-5 and TRBJ2-3; D might be TRBD2 (5 bases). This CDR3 has 13 residues. Trimming stripped 6 bases from V and 6 bases from J, with 13 bases between. Germline V gene sequence: CDR1 MNHEY, CDR2 SVGAGI. CDR3 bases: TGTGCCAGCAGCGATGTCACGGGGGATACGCAGTATTTT. Protein sequence: CASSDVTGDTQYF.

This rearrangement joins TRBV6-6 to TRBJ2-7; D is tentatively TRBD1 or TRBD2 (5 bases each). The CDR3 covers 14 residues. CDR1 and CDR2 (germline): MNHNY, SVGAGI (reference sequence). Written as DNA, the CDR3 is TGTGCGACTATTTTGGGGCCAGACTCCTACGAGCAGTACTTC. Residues: CATILGPDSYEQYF.

The chain employs TRBV13 and TRBJ2-1; D may be TRBD2 (6 bases). Trimming took off 0 bases at V and 7 bases at J, with 16 bases between the two ends. Germline lookup yields CDR1 PRHDT and CDR2 FYEKMQ (reference sequence). The CDR3 covers 16 residues. The chain's CDR3 is CASSLGQGLFQNEQFF. The CDR3 DNA reads TGTGCCAGCAGCTTAGGCCAGGGACTCTTTCAAAATGAGCAGTTCTTC.

The chain combines TRBV4-3 with TRBJ2-5; a weak D match, TRBD2 (6 bases). The CDR3 covers 14 residues. Germline V CDR1 and CDR2: LGHNA, YSLEER. The ends were cut back, 0 bases at V and 5 bases at J, with 10 bases in the middle. The DNA for the CDR3 is TGCGCCAGCAGCCAAGATTTTGGGGGGGAGACCCAGTACTTC. It is translated as CASSQDFGGETQYF.

In this sample, this clone turned up once. The chain has TRBV29-1 and TRBJ2-2; D is possibly TRBD2 (6 bases). This CDR3 contains 11 residues. The germline gives CDR1 SQVTM, CDR2 ANQGSEA. The CDR3 spells CSGAGTGELFF. CDR3 in DNA: TGCTCGGGAGCTGGCACCGGGGAGCTGTTTTTT.

The J gene is TRBJ1-1, the V gene TRBV12-5; D is unclear. The germline V gene has CDR1 LGHNT and CDR2 FRNRAP. Trimming cost V 1 base and J 4 bases, with 10 bases left between them. The CDR3 is made up of 14 amino acids. In nucleotides, the CDR3 is TGTGCTAGTGGTTTGGGATACTCGGGCACTGAAGCTTTCTTT. Translation gives CASGLGYSGTEAFF.

This chain connects TRBV11-3 to TRBJ2-7; 12 bases line up with TRBD2. J lost 4 bases, V lost 5 bases, and 3 bases had no gene match. Per germline, CDR1 SGHNT and CDR2 YENEEA. The CDR3 totals 14 residues. DNA for the CDR3: TGTGCCAGCAGCCTGACTAGCGGGAGTTACGAGCAGTACTTC. Protein: CASSLTSGSYEQYF.

DNA of the CDR3: TGTGCCAGCAGCCTCCGAGGGACCCTTGGGGTCCACGAGCAGTACTTC. Protein: CASSLRGTLGVHEQYF. The rearrangement joins TRBV2 to TRBJ2-7; D may match TRBD1 or TRBD2 (5 bases each). Trimming cost V 6 bases and J 5 bases, with 23 bases left between them. Germline V gene sequence: CDR1 SNHLY, CDR2 FYNNEI. The CDR3 sequence is 16 residues long.

The J gene is TRBJ2-7, the V gene TRBV27; 10 bases are a match to TRBD2. The length of the CDR3 is 15 residues. V dropped 7 bases and J dropped 3; count of bases not matched to a gene: 9. CDR1 and CDR2 from the germline V gene are MNHEY and SMNVEV (reference sequence). The CDR3 spells CASKPPGLAFYEQYF. DNA for the CDR3: TGTGCCAGCAAACCTCCGGGACTAGCGTTCTACGAGCAGTACTTC.

The CDR3 loop is CASSPWEGTMNTEAFF. The CDR3 bases are TGTGCCAGCTCACCCTGGGAGGGGACCATGAACACTGAAGCTTTCTTT. This rearrangement joins TRBV18 to TRBJ1-1; D might be TRBD1 (5 bases). V was trimmed by 3 bases and J by 0 bases, leaving 14 bases between them. The CDR3 consists of 16 residues. Looked up from germline, CDR1 is KGHSH and CDR2 is LQKENI.

The chain combines TRBV11-2 with TRBJ2-7; the D gene is possibly TRBD1 (5 bases). CDR1 and CDR2 from the germline V gene are SGHAT and FQNNGV. V lost 1 base to trimming and J lost 2 bases, with 12 bases between them. The length of the CDR3 is 15 residues. The CDR3 reads CASSLGAGRTYEQYF. In DNA form, the CDR3 reads TGTGCCAGCAGCTTAGGTGCAGGGCGGACCTACGAGCAGTACTTC.

The genes are TRBV4-2 and TRBJ2-2, with 7 bases fitting TRBD2. Germline V lookup: CDR1 LGHNA, CDR2 YNFKEQ. Losses at the gene ends were 7 bases for V and 1 base for J; bases not matched to a gene: 3. This CDR3 has 14 amino acids. The CDR3 DNA reads as TGTGCCAGCACGCCGGGAGGGAACACCGGGGAGCTGTTTTTT. It specifies CASTPGGNTGELFF.

This clone occurred once. V usage is TRBV18 and J usage is TRBJ2-1, with D hard to call. Per the germline V gene, CDR1 is KGHSH and CDR2 is LQKENI. The CDR3 sequence is 13 residues long. The germline V and J ends were trimmed by 5 bases and 5 bases, with 10 bases remaining between them. For the CDR3, the DNA is TGTGCCAGCTCATCAAGAACACACAATGAGCAGTTCTTC. Protein product: CASSSRTHNEQFF.

The chain joins TRBV9 to TRBJ1-1; tentative D call: TRBD1 (6 bases). This CDR3 has 12 amino acids. Trimming left V 0 bases short and J 10 bases short, with 10 bases between. Germline V gene data show CDR1 as SGDLS and CDR2 as YYNGEE. In DNA, the CDR3 is TGTGCCAGCAGCGTAGTTGGGGGGCCAGCTTTCTTT. Protein product: CASSVVGGPAFF. Variable domain in full (rest from reference TRBV9 and TRBJ1-1): DSGVTQTPKHLITATGQRVTLRCSPRSGDLSVYWYQQSLDQGLQFLIQYYNGEERAKGNILERFSAQQFPDLHSELNLSSLELGDSALYFCASSVVGGPAFFGQGTRLTVV.

This chain connects TRBV19 to TRBJ2-7, with 12 bases identical to TRBD1. Per the germline V gene, CDR1 is LNHDA and CDR2 is SQIVND (reference sequence). Germline trimming cut 5 bases from V and 7 bases from J; bases unmatched to any gene: 9. This CDR3 has 15 residues. The CDR3 nucleotides read TGTGCCAGTAGTCAAGGGACAGGGGGCGTTTCGGAGCAGTACTTC. It translates to CASSQGTGGVSEQYF.

The CDR3 DNA follows: TGTGCCAGCAGTGAGTCTAGCGGGTCCTACAATGAGCAGTTCTTC. This translates into CASSESSGSYNEQFF. The chain combines TRBV6-1 with TRBJ2-1; TRBD2 aligns across 8 bases. The germline CDR1 and CDR2 sequences are MNHNS and SASEGT. With 3 bases clipped from V and 1 base from J, the junction kept 2 bases outside the gene matches. The CDR3 runs to 15 residues.

V usage is TRBV6-5 and J usage is TRBJ2-5; a possible D gene is TRBD2 (5 bases). CDR3 length: 16 amino acids. Germline CDR1 is MNHEY and CDR2 is SVGAGI. The V and J ends lost 4 bases and 0 bases respectively, with 15 bases between them. The CDR3 is CASSSSWFANQETQYF. DNA of the CDR3: TGTGCCAGCAGTTCTAGCTGGTTCGCTAACCAAGAGACCCAGTACTTC.

This clone was picked up one time. This rearrangement joins TRBV7-2 to TRBJ2-5; 9 bases line up with TRBD1. This CDR3 is built from 16 residues. Germline V gene lookup returns CDR1 SGHTA and CDR2 FQGNSA. V dropped 1 base and J dropped 1; count of bases not matched to a gene: 4. CDR3 nucleotide sequence: TGTGCCAGCAGCTTAGGGGGACAGGGCCCCCAAGAGACCCAGTACTTC. Its protein product is CASSLGGQGPQETQYF.